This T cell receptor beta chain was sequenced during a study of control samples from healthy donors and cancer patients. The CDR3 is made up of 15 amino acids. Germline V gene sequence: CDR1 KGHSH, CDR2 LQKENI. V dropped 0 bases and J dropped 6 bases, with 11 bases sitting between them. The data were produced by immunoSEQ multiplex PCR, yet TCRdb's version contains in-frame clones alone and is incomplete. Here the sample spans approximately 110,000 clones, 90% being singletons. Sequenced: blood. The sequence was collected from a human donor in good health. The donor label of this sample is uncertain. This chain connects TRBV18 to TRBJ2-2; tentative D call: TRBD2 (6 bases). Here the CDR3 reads CASSPPSGSAGELFF. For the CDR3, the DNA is TGTGCCAGCTCACCACCGAGCGGGTCTGCCGGGGAGCTGTTTTTT.